These 4 T cell receptor beta chains originate from one sample sequenced in a study of T cell repertoires in cytomegalovirus infection. TCRdb called the reads again in MiXCR, with one record for every CDR3 protein. Among about 230,000 distinct CDR3 sequences listed, approximately 22% were seen once. The sequenced sample consisted of CD8+ T cells from PBMCs. These receptors originate from a human donor in good health (CMV status not recorded). Some clones in this sample may be carry-over from other donors' samples.

The chain employs TRBV28 and TRBJ2-5; no clear D gene. From germline, CDR1 is MDHEN and CDR2 SYDVKM. The CDR3 extends over 13 amino acids. V shed 2 bases and J shed 7 bases, with 11 bases lying between them. CDR3 protein: CASSLDGGWTQYF. The CDR3 DNA is TGTGCCAGCAGTTTAGACGGCGGTTGGACCCAGTACTTC.

This clonotype was detected many times. This chain joins TRBV27 and TRBJ2-1, with TRBD2 matching 8 bases. J gave up 3 bases and V 5 bases, and 12 bases lay outside the gene matches. Germline V gene data show CDR1 as MNHEY and CDR2 as SMNVEV (reference sequence). This CDR3 has 17 residues. CDR3 nucleotides: TGTGCCAGCAGTGCCCTCGTGGCGGGGGGTAACTACAATGAGCAGTTCTTC. Amino acid sequence: CASSALVAGGNYNEQFF.

Ten or more counts support this clonotype. The gene calls are TRBV7-2 and TRBJ2-3; TRBD2 agrees at 9 bases. The junction had 9 bases not matched to a gene; V was cut back by 5 bases and J by 6 bases. This CDR3 region has 15 residues. From germline, CDR1 is SGHTA and CDR2 FQGNSA. The CDR3 loop is CASSPQSGGLDTQYF. The CDR3 DNA reads TGTGCCAGCAGCCCCCAGAGCGGGGGGCTGGATACGCAGTATTTT.

The rearrangement joins TRBV4-1 to TRBJ1-5, with D possibly being TRBD1 (5 bases). Germline lookup yields CDR1 MGHRA and CDR2 YSYEKL. CDR3 length equals 14 residues. The V gene lost 1 base and the J gene lost 4 bases, with 8 bases spanning the gap. The DNA for the CDR3 is TGCGCCAGCAGCCAAGGAGGGGTTAATCAGCCCCAGCATTTT. Protein product: CASSQGGVNQPQHF.